The present TCR beta chain was sequenced within a study of cytomegalovirus exposure and HLA in healthy donors. General study points: Among the CMV-associated chains, three were confirmed in vitro as specific for CMV antigens.

Concerning this clone itself: The antigen is undetermined.

Repertoires were generated with immunoSEQ multiplex PCR, while TCRdb's copy carries only in-frame clones and drops some. The profile shows approximately 100,000 clones, roughly 87% of them singletons. The clonotype originates from a woman aged 25 to 45 in good health and CMV-seronegative. Sequencing was performed on PBMCs.

CDR3 sequence reads: CASRQQGAREKLFF. The CDR3 region has the DNA TGTGCCAGCAGACAACAGGGGGCACGAGAAAAACTGTTTTTT. The gene calls are TRBV6-5 and TRBJ1-4, with TRBD1 matching over 9 bases. The ends lost 6 bases at V and 8 bases at J; junction bases unmatched: 7. From germline, CDR1 is MNHEY and CDR2 SVGAGI. The CDR3 loop spans 14 amino acids.